This T cell receptor beta chain originates from a study of T cells in Graves' hyperthyroidism and ophthalmopathy (dated by TCRdb to about 2019). Regarding the study in general: Peripheral blood was collected at initial diagnosis, before any treatment. A discovery cohort of about 95 patients, roughly 40 with Graves' ophthalmopathy and fewer than 65 with stable Graves' hyperthyroidism, was used to find distinguishing TCR V-J signatures. Whether ophthalmopathy could be predicted prospectively was tested in an independent validation cohort made up of 18 to 20 hyperthyroidism patients plus 17 patients who later progressed to ophthalmopathy. The roughly 90 discovery patients were divided at random into training and test sets in a 7:3 ratio. In several Graves' hyperthyroidism patients, the study also compared T-cell repertoires from thyroid tissue with T-cell repertoires from blood. After sampling, hyperthyroidism patients received methimazole starting at 30 mg daily, and ophthalmopathy patients received high-dose intravenous methylprednisolone. The paper describes TCR Vbeta CDR3 sequencing of 120 to 150 peripheral blood samples, made up of 43 ophthalmopathy patients, 70 to 75 hyperthyroidism patients and 17 progressor patients. What the work shows at the level of the full study, not this receptor alone: Ophthalmopathy was separated from stable hyperthyroidism by a 13 V-J signature model, with roughly 88% sensitivity and 81% to 82% specificity obtained in cross-validation and 80%/75% obtained in testing. Most expanded thyroid clonotypes (frequency above 0.001) were also found in blood, which suggests that blood repertoires may mirror thyroid immune responses. In validation, progression to ophthalmopathy was predicted by the model with nearly 71% sensitivity and around 76% specificity, a median of 6.5 months before onset. No statistical method was used to set the sample size in advance, and investigators knew the group allocation.

The germline V gene (reference sequence) supplies CDR1 SEHNR and CDR2 FQNEAQ. The CDR3 goes from the cysteine to the phenylalanine over 14 residues. Only the CDR3 DNA stays, 42 bases, in frame from base 1. Stable Graves' hyperthyroidism was defined as no progression to ophthalmopathy during 18 months of follow-up. The hyperthyroidism patients were between 18 and 65 years old and newly diagnosed, with a disease duration of less than 2 months. Exclusion was applied to patients with uncontrolled infections, other autoimmune diseases, pregnancy or lactation. Clinical symptoms, serum thyroxine and TRAb, thyroid ultrasound, and orbital computed tomography formed the basis for the diagnoses. PBMCs were separated from about 10 ml of fresh peripheral blood using Ficoll-Paque density gradient centrifugation. Total RNA was extracted with Trizol reagent, and quality was checked on an Agilent 2100 Bioanalyzer.

Details on this clonotype: Its antigen is not yet known. Being one base from a much bigger clone, this may be a read error.

Amplification of TCR beta CDR3 regions was carried out from RNA transcripts. The TCR CDR3 was subjected to a first round of RT-PCR using the HTBI primer set and the Qiagen OneStep RT-PCR kit. The libraries were constructed in a second round of multiplex PCR and then size-selected and purified. Paired-end sequencing of the libraries was performed with 100 bp reads on an Illumina HiSeq2000. The authors' pipeline ran thus. SOAPnuke was used to process the raw data, throwing out any read that contained adapters or uncalled bases, had a mean Phred below 15, or lacked an exact constant-primer or identifier match. High-quality paired reads were merged with COPE v1.2.5, and unique nucleotide sequences were defined as clonotypes. MiTCR v1.1 was used to align the clonotypes against IMGT TRBV, TRBD and TRBJ reference segments. Analysis was restricted to V-J combinations with a frequency above 0.0001, which covered approximately 99% of repertoires. A TCS score was defined as the ratio between F50 (clonal expansion) and ExV (chaos), using BLOSUM62-based TCRdist between CDR3 peptides within each V-J. Welch's t-statistics and random forest reduced roughly 530 V-J features to around 14, which were used in a naive Bayes classifier (R e1071). Thyroid-blood repertoire similarity was quantified with the Morisita-Horn index. TCRdb redid the processing of the public reads, applying fastp at Q25 and MiXCR, and retained in-frame beta chains. Each record represents a unique CDR3 protein, reported with the most common genes and DNA among its rows. These V and J calls rely on TCRdb rather than the paper's analysis. The sample profile shows hundreds of thousands of distinct CDR3 sequences; approximately 40% of them were found once. Together, the top ten hold 8.9% of the sample.

Recombination joined TRBV7-9 with TRBJ1-2; the D gene remains uncertain. The sequence came from a man between 18 and 29 years old with Graves' hyperthyroidism. Sequencing input: blood. The CDR3 sequence is CASSFRFSDYGCTF. The DNA reads as follows: TGTGCCAGCAGCTTTCGATTTTCAGACTATGGCTGCACCTTC. Extended through the reference TRBV7-9 and TRBJ1-2 proteins, this CDR3 yields the full variable domain: DTGVSQNPRHKITKRGQNVTFRCDPISEHNRLYWYRQTLGQGPEFLTYFQNEAQLEKSRLLSDRFSAERPKGSFSTLEIQRTEQGDSAMYLCASSFRFSDYGCTFGSGTRLTVV.